This TCR beta chain appears in the sequencing data of a study of cytomegalovirus exposure and HLA in healthy donors. Looking at the study overall: About 85 million unique TCR sequences came from HLA-typed donors in an early release.

Note on this clone: Its specificity is unknown.

Study results and limitations: The study dropped some indistinguishable V segments, TRBV6-2 and TRBV6-3 among them. In a later analysis, TCR beta V- and J-gene trimming was associated with a missense DCLRE1C variant.

Nominal health characterized the donors when sampled, though unrecorded immune exposures were likely. CDR1 and CDR2 (germline): MNHNY, SVGAGI (reference sequence). The ends lost 6 bases at V and 7 bases at J; junction bases unmatched: 7. The CDR3 consists of 14 residues. PCR amplification relied on 60 Vbeta primers (plus 13 Jbeta primers). Assay: immunoSEQ multiplex PCR; the TCRdb copy retains only in-frame clones and omits some. The repertoire consists of around 180,000 clones, with roughly 85% occurring once and the leading ten covering 1%. The chain carries TRBV6-6 and TRBJ1-4; 8 nucleotides agree with TRBD1. The sequence derives from a boy aged 2 to 9 in good health and CMV-seronegative. Sequencing was carried out using PBMCs. CDR3 coding DNA: TGTGCCAGCAGCTTCGGACAGGGCAGTGAAAAACTGTTTTTT. Its protein product is CASSFGQGSEKLFF.